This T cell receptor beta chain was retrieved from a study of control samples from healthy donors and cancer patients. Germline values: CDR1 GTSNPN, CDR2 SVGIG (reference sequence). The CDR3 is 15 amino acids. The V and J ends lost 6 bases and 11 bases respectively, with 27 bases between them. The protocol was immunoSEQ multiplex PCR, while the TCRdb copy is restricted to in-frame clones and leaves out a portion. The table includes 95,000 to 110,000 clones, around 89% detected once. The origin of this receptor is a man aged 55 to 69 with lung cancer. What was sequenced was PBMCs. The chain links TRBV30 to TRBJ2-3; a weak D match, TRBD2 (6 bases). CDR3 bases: TGTGCCTGCCGGCCGGACCTCTATCTGGACGGGGGGCAGTATTTT. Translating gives CACRPDLYLDGGQYF. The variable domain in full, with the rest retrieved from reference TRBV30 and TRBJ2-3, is SQTIHQWPATLVQPVGSPLSLECTVEGTSNPNLYWYRQAAGRGLQLLFYSVGIGQISSEVPQNLSASRPQDRQFILSSKKLLLSDSGFYLCACRPDLYLDGGQYFGPGTRLTVL.